Shown below are 30 T cell receptor beta chains from a single sample sequenced in a study of graft-versus-host responses after intestinal transplantation. The repertoire was sequenced with immunoSEQ multiplex PCR; TCRdb's copy has only in-frame clones and lacks some. The sample yields 20,000 to 30,000 clones, 70% to 90% seen once. The sample in question was PBMCs, obtained more than 450 days after intestinal transplant. These receptors came from a human patient who received an intestinal transplant, so some T cells may come from the graft donor.

The rearrangement uses TRBV14 and TRBJ2-3; 10 positions match TRBD1. V shed 1 base, J shed 3 bases, and the junction held 10 bases outside the gene matches. CDR1 is SGHDN and CDR2 is FVKESK in the germline V gene. The CDR3 spans 18 residues. CDR3 in DNA: TGTGCCAGCAGCCAAGTTCCCCCCGACAGGGGGCGGACAGATACGCAGTATTTT. It yields the protein CASSQVPPDRGRTDTQYF. Drawing the rest from reference TRBV14 and TRBJ2-3, the complete variable domain is EAGVTQFPSHSVIEKGQTVTLRCDPISGHDNLYWYRRVMGKEIKFLLHFVKESKQDESGMPNNRFLAERTGGTYSTLKVQPAELEDSGVYFCASSQVPPDRGRTDTQYFGPGTRLTVL.

The chain carries TRBV7-9 and TRBJ1-2, with a possible D match to TRBD1 (5 bases). V lost 3 bases, J lost 8 bases, and 16 bases lay in between. The CDR3 length is 14 residues. CDR1 SEHNR and CDR2 FQNEAQ come from the germline V gene (reference sequence). The CDR3 here is CASSLGTGGSGYTF. The CDR3 DNA is TGTGCCAGCAGCTTGGGTACGGGGGGATCCGGCTACACCTTC.

The chain is built from TRBV28 and TRBJ2-5; TRBD2 matches at 14 bases. The CDR3 loop spans 19 amino acids. Germline CDR1 MDHEN, CDR2 SYDVKM. V lost 1 base and J lost 3; bases outside the gene matches: 10. The CDR3 nucleotides read TGTGCCAGCAGTTTATTGTTTGCGCCGGGACTAGCGGGAGAAGAGACCCAGTACTTC. This translates into CASSLLFAPGLAGEETQYF.

This sequence joins TRBV7-9 and TRBJ1-4; D unclear. Germline assignment: CDR1 SEHNR and CDR2 FQNEAQ (reference sequence). This CDR3 comprises 13 residues. Trimming removed 5 bases at V and 0 bases at J, with 4 bases between. The CDR3 loop is CASSVATNEKLFF. The CDR3 DNA follows: TGTGCCAGCAGCGTTGCAACTAATGAAAAACTGTTTTTT.

The chain recombines TRBV7-9 with TRBJ2-5; a weak D match, TRBD1 (6 bases). Per the germline V gene, CDR1 is SEHNR and CDR2 is FQNEAQ (reference sequence). V lost 2 bases, J lost 5 bases, and 15 bases lay in between. The CDR3 consists of 15 residues. The CDR3 sequence: CASSLFGGAAETQYF. CDR3 coding DNA: TGTGCCAGCAGCTTATTTGGGGGCGCGGCGGAGACCCAGTACTTC. Filled out from reference TRBV7-9 and TRBJ2-5, the complete variable domain reads DTGVSQNPRHKITKRGQNVTFRCDPISEHNRLYWYRQTLGQGPEFLTYFQNEAQLEKSRLLSDRFSAERPKGSFSTLEIQRTEQGDSAMYLCASSLFGGAAETQYFGPGTRLLVL.

The chain links TRBV6-1 to TRBJ2-7; maybe TRBD1 (7 bases). Between the trimmed V and J ends, which lost 1 base and 6 bases, there was a span of 10 bases. This CDR3 is 13 amino acids long. Germline V CDR1 and CDR2: MNHNS, SASEGT. Here the CDR3 reads CASSEGQGGEQYF. CDR3 DNA sequence: TGTGCCAGCAGTGAAGGCCAGGGGGGCGAGCAGTACTTC.

In this sample, this clone turned up once. One junction end disagrees with the germline gene, perhaps due to a read error. J is TRBJ2-3 and V is TRBV4-1, with 10 bases identical to TRBD2. CDR1 and CDR2 (germline): MGHRA, YSYEKL. CDR3 size: 16 residues. This CDR3 is CASSQGLAPGLDTQYF. CDR3 nucleotide sequence: TGTGCCAGCAGCCAGGGACTAGCGCCCGGGTTGGATACGCAGTATTTT.

The genes are TRBV30 and TRBJ1-5; possible D gene TRBD1, 5 bases. V lost 0 bases and J lost 2, with 5 bases in between. The V gene's germline CDR1 is GTSNPN and CDR2 SVGIG (reference sequence). The CDR3 has 13 residues. The CDR3, as DNA: TGTGCCTGGAGTGTCAGGGGCAATCAGCCCCAGCATTTT. This encodes CAWSVRGNQPQHF.

This clone was counted a few times. The J gene is TRBJ2-1, the V gene TRBV12-5; 10 bases fit TRBD2. Trimming took 0 bases from V and 8 from J; bases not matched to a gene: 7. Germline CDR1 and CDR2: LGHNT and FRNRAP. The CDR3 sequence is 16 residues long. Here the CDR3 DNA reads TGTGCTAGTGGTTTGGTTAGCGGGGGGCCTACATATGAGCAGTTCTTC. Translation: CASGLVSGGPTYEQFF.

V is TRBV28 and J is TRBJ1-2; 10 nucleotides match TRBD1. Germline CDR1 reads MDHEN; CDR2 reads SYDVKM. CDR3 size: 12 residues. V lost 6 bases, J lost 7 bases, and 2 bases stayed unmatched. CDR3 sequence (DNA): TGTGCCAGCAGGACAGGGGGCTTTGGCTACACCTTC. Protein sequence: CASRTGGFGYTF.

Here the CDR3 DNA reads TGTGCCAGCAGCCGAATAGGGAATAGCAATCAGCCCCAGCATTTT. It specifies CASSRIGNSNQPQHF. J is TRBJ1-5 and V is TRBV6-6; D is uncertain. This CDR3 comprises 15 residues. Trimming pared 6 bases from V and 0 bases from J, leaving 12 bases between. From germline, CDR1 is MNHNY and CDR2 SVGAGI (reference sequence).

V usage is TRBV5-5 and J usage is TRBJ2-7; D gene unclear. V was pared by 5 bases and J by 4 bases, with 13 bases between. This CDR3 spans 13 amino acids. In germline, CDR1 is SGHKS, CDR2 YYEKEE (reference sequence). The CDR3 DNA follows: TGTGCCAGCAGGAAAGGAGACGGTTACGAGCAGTACTTC. As protein: CASRKGDGYEQYF.

The rearrangement joins TRBV29-1 to TRBJ1-2; tentative D call: TRBD1 (5 bases). This CDR3 is built from 12 residues. Trimming removed 7 bases at V and 8 bases at J, with 17 bases between. Germline loops: CDR1 SQVTM, CDR2 ANQGSEA. The CDR3 bases are TGCAGCGCGGACATACAGCTCGGCGGCTACACCTTC. This gives the protein CSADIQLGGYTF.

This sequence joins TRBV2 and TRBJ1-5; the D is unclear. The CDR3 has 13 amino acids. From germline, CDR1 is SNHLY and CDR2 FYNNEI. Trimming left V 6 bases short and J 0 bases short, with 6 bases between. The DNA for the CDR3 is TGTGCCAGCAGGTCAAATAGCAATCAGCCCCAGCATTTT. This translates into CASRSNSNQPQHF. The variable domain in full, with the rest retrieved from reference TRBV2 and TRBJ1-5, is EPEVTQTPSHQVTQMGQEVILRCVPISNHLYFYWYRQILGQKVEFLVSFYNNEISEKSEIFDDQFSVERPDGSNFTLKIRSTKLEDSAMYFCASRSNSNQPQHFGDGTRLSIL.

This clone was counted once. This chain joins TRBV4-1 and TRBJ2-7; TRBD1 is a possible D gene (6 bases). Germline CDR1 MGHRA, CDR2 YSYEKL. Trimming removed 3 bases at V and 4 bases at J, with 19 bases between. The CDR3 covers 16 residues. In DNA, the CDR3 is TGCGCCAGCAGCCAGACAACGGCTGTAGGGACATACGAGCAGTACTTC. Protein sequence: CASSQTTAVGTYEQYF.

V usage is TRBV27 and J usage is TRBJ1-5; D uncertain. The CDR3 loop spans 15 amino acids. Germline values: CDR1 MNHEY, CDR2 SMNVEV (reference sequence). Trimming removed 4 bases at V and 0 bases at J, with 10 bases between. CDR3 region: CASSSRRSSNQPQHF. Here the CDR3 DNA reads TGTGCCAGCAGTTCCCGCCGGTCTAGCAATCAGCCCCAGCATTTT.

This chain joins TRBV29-1 and TRBJ1-2; D unresolved. The V end was cut by 4 bases, the J end by 7 bases, with 16 bases between. The CDR3 consists of 13 residues. Per the germline V gene, CDR1 is SQVTM and CDR2 is ANQGSEA. The CDR3 is CSVGDAILPGYTF. The CDR3 DNA sequence: TGCAGCGTTGGGGATGCGATTCTTCCTGGCTACACCTTC.

The chain joins TRBV4-2 to TRBJ2-3, with D perhaps TRBD2 (6 bases). The CDR3 consists of 16 residues. Deletions cut 0 bases from V and 11 bases from J, with 21 bases between. Germline V gene data show CDR1 as LGHNA and CDR2 as YNFKEQ. The CDR3 nucleotides read TGTGCCAGCAGCCAAGACGTGGGACTCCCCACTGACGGGCAGTATTTT. It encodes CASSQDVGLPTDGQYF.

This clone appeared a few times. This chain links TRBV7-8 with TRBJ2-5, with 11 bases matching TRBD2. Per the germline V gene, CDR1 is SGHVS and CDR2 is FQNEAQ. This CDR3 is built from 17 residues. V shed 5 bases and J 5 bases; nucleotides not matched to a gene: 13. CDR3 nucleotides: TGTGCCAGCAGCCCCCTTCCGGTAGCGGGAGGGCCGGAGACCCAGTACTTC. It translates to CASSPLPVAGGPETQYF. The full variable domain, rest sourced from reference TRBV7-8 and TRBJ2-5, is GAGVSQSPRYKVAKRGQDVALRCDPISGHVSLFWYQQALGQGPEFLTYFQNEAQLDKSGLPSDRFFAERPEGSVSTLKIQRTQQEDSAVYLCASSPLPVAGGPETQYFGPGTRLLVL.

The rearrangement uses TRBV10-2 and TRBJ2-7, with D possibly TRBD1 on 5 matching bases. Germline lookup yields CDR1 WSHSY and CDR2 SAAADI. This CDR3 is 12 amino acids long. The V end was cut by 7 bases, the J end by 1 base, with 8 bases between. The chain's CDR3 is CASTDSSYEQYF. The CDR3 region has the DNA TGCGCCAGCACCGACAGTTCCTACGAGCAGTACTTC.

In this sample, this clone turned up once. V usage is TRBV9 and J usage is TRBJ2-1; 15 nucleotides line up with TRBD2. The ends lost 0 bases at V and 3 bases at J; junction bases unmatched: 7. CDR1 SGDLS and CDR2 YYNGEE come from the germline V gene. This CDR3 has 19 amino acids. In nucleotides, the CDR3 is TGTGCCAGCAGCGTAGCTCTTGGACTAGCGGGAGGGGACTACAATGAGCAGTTCTTC. Translating it yields CASSVALGLAGGDYNEQFF. Complete variable domain (other parts from reference TRBV9 and TRBJ2-1): DSGVTQTPKHLITATGQRVTLRCSPRSGDLSVYWYQQSLDQGLQFLIQYYNGEERAKGNILERFSAQQFPDLHSELNLSSLELGDSALYFCASSVALGLAGGDYNEQFFGPGTRLTVL.

This chain joins TRBV28 and TRBJ2-5; 7 bases line up with TRBD2. V dropped 8 bases and J dropped 7; count of bases not matched to a gene: 16. There are 15 residues in the CDR3. CDR1 and CDR2 from the germline V gene are MDHEN and SYDVKM. The CDR3 loop reads CASRGGTSAPWTQYF. CDR3 nucleotides: TGTGCCAGCCGGGGTGGAACTAGCGCGCCTTGGACCCAGTACTTC.

This chain links TRBV7-2 with TRBJ2-7, with 7 nucleotides matching TRBD2. J gave up 5 bases and V 4 bases, and 11 bases lay outside the gene matches. The CDR3 is made up of 15 amino acids. Germline V gene lookup returns CDR1 SGHTA and CDR2 FQGNSA. In nucleotides, the CDR3 is TGTGCCAGCAGCTCATCGGTGGGAGGGCCCAACGAGCAGTACTTC. Amino acids: CASSSSVGGPNEQYF.

The CDR3 protein is CATSRGALTDTQYF. The CDR3 DNA reads TGTGCCACCAGCAGAGGGGCCCTCACAGATACGCAGTATTTT. This chain uses TRBV15 with TRBJ2-3; D not resolved. The germline V gene encodes CDR1 LNHNV and CDR2 YYDKDF (reference sequence). Trimming stripped 1 base from V and 2 bases from J, with 7 bases between. The CDR3 covers 14 residues. Variable domain in full (rest from reference TRBV15 and TRBJ2-3): DAMVIQNPRYQVTQFGKPVTLSCSQTLNHNVMYWYQQKSSQAPKLLFHYYDKDFNNEADTPDNFQSRRPNTSFCFLDIRSPGLGDTAMYLCATSRGALTDTQYFGPGTRLTVL.

The chain employs TRBV11-2 and TRBJ2-7, with D unresolved. V dropped 0 bases and J dropped 5 bases, with 8 bases sitting between them. This CDR3 has 13 residues. Germline lookup yields CDR1 SGHAT and CDR2 FQNNGV. CDR3 in amino acids: CASSLDLRNEQYF. In nucleotides, the CDR3 is TGTGCCAGCAGCTTAGATTTAAGGAACGAGCAGTACTTC.

This clone came up a few times. This chain joins TRBV6-5 and TRBJ2-2, with a tentative D call TRBD1 (5 bases). Germline CDR1 reads MNHEY; CDR2 reads SVGAGI. The V and J ends lost 6 bases and 7 bases respectively, with 18 bases between them. The CDR3 consists of 15 residues. This CDR3 is CASSPDRILGGELFF. CDR3 DNA: TGTGCCAGCAGCCCCGACAGAATCTTGGGCGGGGAGCTGTTTTTT.

The chain links TRBV12-5 to TRBJ2-7, with D perhaps matching TRBD1 or TRBD2 (5 bases each). CDR3 length: 15 amino acids. CDR1 and CDR2 (germline): LGHNT, FRNRAP. Trimming shortened V by 5 bases and J by 5 bases, and 19 bases separated the two germline ends. The CDR3 is CASGIGTAVGDEQYF. The CDR3 DNA is TGTGCTAGTGGTATAGGGACCGCCGTCGGAGACGAGCAGTACTTC. Drawing the rest from reference TRBV12-5 and TRBJ2-7, the complete variable domain is DARVTQTPRHKVTEMGQEVTMRCQPILGHNTVFWYRQTMMQGLELLAYFRNRAPLDDSGMPKDRFSAEMPDATLATLKIQPSEPRDSAVYFCASGIGTAVGDEQYFGPGTRLTVT.

The V call is TRBV7-3, the J call TRBJ2-1; the D gene is possibly TRBD1 (5 bases). Deletions cut 6 bases from V and 6 bases from J, with 12 bases between. Germline V lookup: CDR1 SGHTA, CDR2 FQGTGA. This CDR3 spans 13 amino acids. This CDR3 is CASRSIDSNEQFF. The CDR3 DNA follows: TGTGCCAGCAGATCGATCGACAGCAATGAGCAGTTCTTC.

The rearrangement joins TRBV18 to TRBJ1-5, with D perhaps matching TRBD1 (5 bases). The germline V gene encodes CDR1 KGHSH and CDR2 LQKENI. This CDR3 region has 13 residues. V gave up 3 bases and J gave up 5 bases, with 8 bases separating them. In DNA, the CDR3 is TGTGCCAGCTCACCGGGGGTCCATCAGCCCCAGCATTTT. Its translation is CASSPGVHQPQHF. The full variable domain, completed using reference TRBV18 and TRBJ1-5, is NAGVMQNPRHLVRRRGQEARLRCSPMKGHSHVYWYRQLPEEGLKFMVYLQKENIIDESGMPKERFSAEFPKEGPSILRIQQVVRGDSAAYFCASSPGVHQPQHFGDGTRLSIL.

In this sample, this clone turned up a few times. This may stem from a read error, because a much larger clone lies one nucleotide away. CDR3 sequence: CASSEGGGGGADTQYF. CDR3 bases: TGTGCCAGCAGTGAAGGGGGAGGGGGGGGAGCAGATACGCAGTATTTT. This chain links TRBV6-1 with TRBJ2-3; D may be TRBD2 (7 bases). CDR1 and CDR2 (germline): MNHNS, SASEGT. V lost 1 base, J lost 4 bases, and 15 bases lay in between. The CDR3 runs to 16 residues.